Presented here are 8 T cell receptor beta chains from one specimen sequenced in a study of a mutant IDH1 vaccine in newly diagnosed glioma. Their specific antigens are unknown. As for time point: week 47, end of study. Each vaccine dose was 300 ug of mutant IDH1 20-mer peptide, with topical imiquimod. Produced via immunoSEQ multiplex PCR; TCRdb's table is partial and in-frame only. This table has under 30,000 clones, less than 90% appearing once. The specimen was PBMCs, collected from a glioma patient whose treatment included an IDH1 peptide vaccine. Source of these receptors: a man aged 40-50 years with glioma.

For the CDR3, the DNA is TGTGCCAGCAGCCCCGGACAGGTCAATCAGCCCCAGCATTTT. Amino acids: CASSPGQVNQPQHF. This chain connects TRBV7-8 to TRBJ1-5, with 7 bases that match TRBD1. The V and J ends lost 5 bases and 3 bases, in that order; junction bases with no gene match: 4. The CDR3 length is 14 residues. The germline V gene encodes CDR1 SGHVS and CDR2 FQNEAQ.

The chain employs TRBV4-2 and TRBJ1-2; 8 nucleotides line up with TRBD1. Per germline, CDR1 LGHNA and CDR2 YNFKEQ. The CDR3 spans 15 residues. The V and J ends lost 1 base and 6 bases, in that order; junction bases with no gene match: 7. In DNA, the CDR3 is TGTGCCAGCAGCCAAGCCCCAGGGGGCCCGGATGGCTACACCTTC. Translating it yields CASSQAPGGPDGYTF.

This chain connects TRBV4-2 to TRBJ2-5, with 15 bases aligning to TRBD2. V trimming: 1 base; J trimming: 4 bases; junction bases outside the gene matches: 10. This CDR3 spans 19 amino acids. Germline CDR1 is LGHNA and CDR2 is YNFKEQ. The CDR3 nucleotides read TGTGCCAGCAGCCAAGTTGCCGGACTAGCGGGAGGGCCGCTAGAGACCCAGTACTTC. This codes for CASSQVAGLAGGPLETQYF.

The chain combines TRBV7-2 with TRBJ2-5, with 7 nucleotides matching TRBD2. CDR1 SGHTA and CDR2 FQGNSA come from the germline V gene. The CDR3 is 15 residues long. J gave up 2 bases and V 1 base, and 4 bases lay outside the gene matches. In nucleotides, the CDR3 is TGTGCCAGCAGCTTAGTCGGTAGCGGGCAAGAGACCCAGTACTTC. Translating it yields CASSLVGSGQETQYF. Filled out from reference TRBV7-2 and TRBJ2-5, the complete variable domain reads GAGVSQSPSNKVTEKGKDVELRCDPISGHTALYWYRQSLGQGLEFLIYFQGNSAPDKSGLPSDRFSAERTGGSVSTLTIQRTQQEDSAVYLCASSLVGSGQETQYFGPGTRLLVL.

The V gene is TRBV7-9, the J gene TRBJ2-3; D is perhaps TRBD2 (6 bases). V lost 5 bases, J lost 4 bases, and 16 bases lay in between. Germline V gene lookup returns CDR1 SEHNR and CDR2 FQNEAQ (reference sequence). This CDR3 region has 15 residues. In nucleotides, the CDR3 is TGTGCCAGCAGCGGGCGCGGGGAAGGAGCAGATACGCAGTATTTT. It encodes CASSGRGEGADTQYF.

The genes are TRBV7-9 and TRBJ2-7; tentative D call: TRBD1 (5 bases). Per the germline V gene, CDR1 is SEHNR and CDR2 is FQNEAQ (reference sequence). Trimming shortened V by 2 bases and J by 5 bases, and 10 bases separated the two germline ends. This CDR3 contains 13 residues. The CDR3 region has the DNA TGTGCCAGCAGCTTAAGCAGGGCAGACGAGCAGTACTTC. Translating it yields CASSLSRADEQYF. The whole variable domain, remainder taken from reference TRBV7-9 and TRBJ2-7, is DTGVSQNPRHKITKRGQNVTFRCDPISEHNRLYWYRQTLGQGPEFLTYFQNEAQLEKSRLLSDRFSAERPKGSFSTLEIQRTEQGDSAMYLCASSLSRADEQYFGPGTRLTVT.

There are a few counts of this clone. This chain connects TRBV5-1 to TRBJ2-7; 11 positions match TRBD2. Per the germline V gene, CDR1 is SGHRS and CDR2 is YFSETQ. V lost 4 bases and J lost 4; bases outside the gene matches: 7. CDR3 length: 15 amino acids. In nucleotides, the CDR3 is TGCGCCAGCAGCCCGGATACTAGCGGGAGTTACGAGCAGTACTTC. Residues: CASSPDTSGSYEQYF.

The rearrangement joins TRBV27 to TRBJ2-2, with unresolved D. Per the germline V gene, CDR1 is MNHEY and CDR2 is SMNVEV (reference sequence). The V and J ends lost 3 bases and 3 bases respectively, with 2 bases between them. The CDR3 runs to 12 residues. CDR3 region: CASSFHTGELFF. The CDR3 DNA reads as TGTGCCAGCAGTTTCCACACCGGGGAGCTGTTTTTT.